This T cell receptor beta chain stems from a study of OX40 agonist ivuxolimab in advanced cancers. The overall study: Dose-escalation patients had hepatocellular carcinoma, melanoma, renal cell or head and neck cancer.

CDR1 is SGHRS and CDR2 is YFSETQ in the germline V gene. The CDR3 covers 14 residues. The trim removed 1 base at V and 7 bases at J, leaving 6 bases unmatched. Study-level results: The expanded peripheral T cells' antigen specificity was not determined.

A note on this clone: The antigen is unknown.

Data came from immunoSEQ multiplex PCR; TCRdb stores just in-frame clones and leaves some out. The sample lists under 90,000 clones, approximately 89% seen once, with 0.15% to 0.2% in the top ten. This receptor was taken from an adult with an advanced solid tumor such as melanoma, head and neck, liver or kidney cancer. The sequencing here drew on CD4+ or CD8+ T cells sorted from blood, taken in a trial of the OX40 agonist ivuxolimab. The J gene is TRBJ2-7, the V gene TRBV5-1; TRBD1 matches at 9 bases. CDR3 loop: CASSLPGTGREQYF. The CDR3 nucleotides are TGCGCCAGCAGCTTGCCCGGGACAGGGAGGGAGCAGTACTTC.